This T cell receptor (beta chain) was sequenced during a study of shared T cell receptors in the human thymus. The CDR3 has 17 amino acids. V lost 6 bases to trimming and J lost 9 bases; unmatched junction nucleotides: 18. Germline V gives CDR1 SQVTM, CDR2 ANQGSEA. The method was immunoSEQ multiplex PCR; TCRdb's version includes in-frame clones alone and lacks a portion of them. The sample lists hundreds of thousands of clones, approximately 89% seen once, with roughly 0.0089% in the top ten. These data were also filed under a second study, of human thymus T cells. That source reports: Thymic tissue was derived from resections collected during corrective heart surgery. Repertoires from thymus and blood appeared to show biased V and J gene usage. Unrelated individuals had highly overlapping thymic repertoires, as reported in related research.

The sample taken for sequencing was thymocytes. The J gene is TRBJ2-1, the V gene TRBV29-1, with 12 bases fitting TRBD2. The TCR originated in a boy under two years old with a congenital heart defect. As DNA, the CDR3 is TGCAGCGTGCTAAACGATGAGCTAGCGGGAGGGTCGGGTGAGCAGTTCTTC. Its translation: CSVLNDELAGGSGEQFF.